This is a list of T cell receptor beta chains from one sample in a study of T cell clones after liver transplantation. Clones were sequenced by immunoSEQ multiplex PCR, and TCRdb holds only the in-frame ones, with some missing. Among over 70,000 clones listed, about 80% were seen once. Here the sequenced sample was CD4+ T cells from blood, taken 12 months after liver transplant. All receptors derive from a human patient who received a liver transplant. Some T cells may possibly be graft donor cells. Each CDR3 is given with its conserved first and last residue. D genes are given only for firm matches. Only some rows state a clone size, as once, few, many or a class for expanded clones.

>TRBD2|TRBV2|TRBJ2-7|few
TGTGCCAGCAGCGGGACTAGCAGGGAGCAGTACTTC
CASSGTSREQYF
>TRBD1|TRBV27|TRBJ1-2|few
TGTGCCAGCAGGCCCACAGGGGGTGGCTACACCTTC
CASRPTGGGYTF
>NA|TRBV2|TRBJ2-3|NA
TGTGCCAGCGCCGGAAGGGGGAGTCTCACAGATACGCAGTATTTT
CASAGRGSLTDTQYF
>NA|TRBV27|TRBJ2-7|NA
TGTGCCAGCAGTTTAAGGCCGGCCTACGAGCAGTACTTC
CASSLRPAYEQYF
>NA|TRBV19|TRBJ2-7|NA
TGTGCCAGTAGTATCGACACCGACTACGAGCAGTACTTC
CASSIDTDYEQYF
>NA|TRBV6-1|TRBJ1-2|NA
TGTGCCAGCAGTGTGGCAGGTGCACCCTATGGCTACACCTTC
CASSVAGAPYGYTF
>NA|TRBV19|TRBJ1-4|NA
TGTGCCAGCTCTTCTACTCATGTGGAAAAACTGTTTTTT
CASSSTHVEKLFF
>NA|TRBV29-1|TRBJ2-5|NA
TGCAGCGTCGACCAGGGGGGGTTTCAAGAGACCCAGTACTTC
CSVDQGGFQETQYF
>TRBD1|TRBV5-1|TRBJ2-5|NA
TGCGCCAGCAGCGTGAGGACAGGCGAAGAGACCCAGTACTTC
CASSVRTGEETQYF
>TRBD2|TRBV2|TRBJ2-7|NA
TGTGCCAGCAGCCCCACCGGGACTACAAAGGAGCAGTACTTC
CASSPTGTTKEQYF
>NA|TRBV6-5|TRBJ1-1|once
TGTGCCAGCAGTTACTTCCGCAGGGCAGACCAAGCTTTCTTT
CASSYFRRADQAFF
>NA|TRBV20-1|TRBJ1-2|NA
TGCAGTGCCAGATCCTACTATGGCTACACCTTC
CSARSYYGYTF
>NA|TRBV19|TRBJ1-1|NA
TGTGCCAGTAGTCGGATGGGGCACCTAGATGAAGCTTTCTTT
CASSRMGHLDEAFF
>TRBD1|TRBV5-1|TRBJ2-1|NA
TGCGCCAGCAGCGGGGACAGGGATGGAAGTTATAGCTCCTACAATGAGCAGTTCTTC
CASSGDRDGSYSSYNEQFF
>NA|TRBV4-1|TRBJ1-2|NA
TGCGCCAGCAGGGACGTGACGGACTACTATGGCTACACCTTC
CASRDVTDYYGYTF
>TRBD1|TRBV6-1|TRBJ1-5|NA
TGTGCCAGCAGTGGGACAGGCCGCCTCTATCAGCCCCAGCATTTT
CASSGTGRLYQPQHF
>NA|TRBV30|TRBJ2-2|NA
TGTGCCTGGAGTGTATCCCGAGGGGGGAGTGGCACCGGGGAGCTGTTTTTT
CAWSVSRGGSGTGELFF
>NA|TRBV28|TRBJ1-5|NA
TGTGCCAGCAGTTTAGGTCCTAGGCTGGGCGGGCATTTT
CASSLGPRLGGHF
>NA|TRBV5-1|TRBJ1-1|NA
TGCGCCAGCAGCTTGGAGGGCCGGAACACTGAAGCTTTCTTT
CASSLEGRNTEAFF
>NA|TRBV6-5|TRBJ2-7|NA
TGTGCCAGCAACCCCCCACAGGCACCCTACGAGCAGTACTTC
CASNPPQAPYEQYF
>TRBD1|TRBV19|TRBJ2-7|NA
TGTGCCAGTACTAAGACAGGGGGTTCCCACGAGCAGTACTTC
CASTKTGGSHEQYF
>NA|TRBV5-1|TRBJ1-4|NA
TGCGCCAGCAGCTTGGAAACCGGCGATGAAAAACTGTTTTTT
CASSLETGDEKLFF
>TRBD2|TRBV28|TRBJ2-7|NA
TGTGCCAGCAGTCCCCGCTGGGGACTAGCGACTCACGAGCAGTACTTC
CASSPRWGLATHEQYF
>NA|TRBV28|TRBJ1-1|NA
TGTGCCAGCAGTCGATTGGGAAAAGCTTTCTTT
CASSRLGKAFF
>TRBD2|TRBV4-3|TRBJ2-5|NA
TGCGCCAGCAGCTACGGACTAGCGGGAGAGACCCAGTACTTC
CASSYGLAGETQYF
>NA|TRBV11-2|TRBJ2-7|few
TGTGCCAGCAGTTCGTCGGGGAGCGAGCAGTACTTC
CASSSSGSEQYF
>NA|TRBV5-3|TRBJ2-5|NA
TGTGCCAGAAGCTTGATAATGCTTACTAAAGAGACCCAGTACTTC
CARSLIMLTKETQYF
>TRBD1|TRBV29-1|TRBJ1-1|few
TGCAGCGCCGCCGGGACAGGGGGAAAACTGACTGAAGCTTTCTTT
CSAAGTGGKLTEAFF
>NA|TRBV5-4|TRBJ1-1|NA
TGTGCCAGCAGCTTGGACGCATTCACTGAAGCTTTCTTT
CASSLDAFTEAFF
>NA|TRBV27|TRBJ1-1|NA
TGTGCCAGCAGTTTATCCCCAGGGTTGATCGCTGAAGCTTTCTTT
CASSLSPGLIAEAFF
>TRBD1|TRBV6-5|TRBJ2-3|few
TGTGCCAGCAGTCTCCGGGACAGCCGCACAGATACGCAGTATTTT
CASSLRDSRTDTQYF
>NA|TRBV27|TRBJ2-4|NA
TGTGCCAGCAGTTTATCTTGGGGCGGGATTGAATACTTC
CASSLSWGGIEYF
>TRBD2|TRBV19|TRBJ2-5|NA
TGTGCCAGTCACTTCCCCGGGACTAGCGGATCACAAGAGACCCAGTACTTC
CASHFPGTSGSQETQYF
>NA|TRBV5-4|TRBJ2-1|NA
TGTGCCAGCAGCCAGGGACCGACGAGCTCCTACAATGAGCAGTTCTTC
CASSQGPTSSYNEQFF
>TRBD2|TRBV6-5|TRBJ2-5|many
TGTGCCAGCAGTTACTCCCCTAGCGGGGGTCAAGAGACCCAGTACTTC
CASSYSPSGGQETQYF
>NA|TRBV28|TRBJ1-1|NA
TGTGCCAGCAGCCTCACCGGGCGAGTCTTCCGCACTGAAGCTTTCTTT
CASSLTGRVFRTEAFF
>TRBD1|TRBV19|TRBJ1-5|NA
TGTGCCAGTAGTGGGCAGGGGGCCTATCAGCCCCAGCATTTT
CASSGQGAYQPQHF